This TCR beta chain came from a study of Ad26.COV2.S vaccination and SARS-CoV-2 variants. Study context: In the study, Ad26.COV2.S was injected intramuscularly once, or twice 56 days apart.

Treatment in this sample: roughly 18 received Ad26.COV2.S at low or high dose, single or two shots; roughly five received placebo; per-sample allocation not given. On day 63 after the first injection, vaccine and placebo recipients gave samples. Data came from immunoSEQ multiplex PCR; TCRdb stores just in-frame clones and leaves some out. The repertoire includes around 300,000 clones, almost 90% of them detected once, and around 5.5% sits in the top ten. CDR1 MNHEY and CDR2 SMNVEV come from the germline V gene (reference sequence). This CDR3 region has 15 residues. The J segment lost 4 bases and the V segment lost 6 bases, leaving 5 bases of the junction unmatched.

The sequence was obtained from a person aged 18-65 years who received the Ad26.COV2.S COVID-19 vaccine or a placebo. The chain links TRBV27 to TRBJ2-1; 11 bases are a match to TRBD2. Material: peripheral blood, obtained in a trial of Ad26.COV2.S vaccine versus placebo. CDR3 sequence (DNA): TGTGCCAGCAGAAAAACTAGCGGGAGTTACAATGAGCAGTTCTTC. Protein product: CASRKTSGSYNEQFF.